The T cell receptor beta chain described here comes from a study of beta chain features in type 1 diabetes. Trimming left V 2 bases short and J 4 bases short, with 8 bases between. This CDR3 has 13 residues. The germline V gene encodes CDR1 SEHNR and CDR2 FQNEAQ (reference sequence). Study-level findings and limits: Among patients with Type 1 diabetes, TCRB CDR3s were moderately but significantly shorter in every one of the four CD4+ subsets. Type 1 diabetes patients showed fewer insertions and more deletions at VDJ junctions.

Ten or more counts support this clone. Its matching antigen is unknown. The isolated RNA, all of it, was reverse transcribed, so expressed TCRB transcripts were what got sequenced. The assay was immunoSEQ multiplex PCR, and TCRdb's table has in-frame clones only and misses some. Altogether about 230,000 clones are present, 7.5% to 10% being singletons, with the ten largest covering 0.034%. Averaging roughly 110 mL, one heparinised blood draw was given by each donor. Sequenced material: naive CD4+ T cells from blood. The TCR was taken from a woman aged 18 to 35 in good health. This chain connects TRBV7-9 to TRBJ1-1; D is unclear. The CDR3 sequence: CASSLQAGTEAFF. DNA of the CDR3: TGTGCCAGCAGCTTACAGGCTGGCACTGAAGCTTTCTTT.